This T cell receptor (beta chain) derives from a study of beta chain bispecific antibodies for T cell cancers. Study at large: Surviving healthy donor T cells from leukemia-line and bispecific antibody cocultures were TRBV-sequenced for family depletion.

T cells were expanded from blood mononuclear cells for 2 to 4 days with anti-CD3 OKT3 or CD3/CD28 beads. Culture medium contained IL-2 at about 100 IU/ml and IL-7 at approximately 4.6 ng/ml. Regarding the study as a whole: In these mixed samples, most targeted TRBV reads derived from the leukemia cell line.

TCRdb re-called the 5' RACE reads through MiXCR, storing one row per CDR3 protein. Of 20,000 to 25,000 distinct CDR3 sequences in the sample, over 2% are singletons; the top ten hold around 30%. In the case of this clonotype: What it binds is unknown. This could be a read error, since a much larger clone is one nucleotide away.

The clonotype comes from a human donor in good health. Some clones in this sample may be carry-over from other donors' samples. What was sequenced was healthy donor T cells cultured with leukemia cells.

This CDR3 is CSVTRGGALEGTQYF. CDR3 in DNA: TGCAGCGTTACTCGGGGGGGGGCTCTCGAAGGGACCCAGTACTTC. The rearrangement joins TRBV29-1 to TRBJ2-5; the match to TRBD2 covers 8 bases. Germline V lookup: CDR1 SQVTM, CDR2 ANQGSEA. The V and J ends lost 5 bases and 7 bases, in that order; junction bases with no gene match: 15. This CDR3 region has 15 residues.